The clone carrying this TCR beta chain occurred a few times. Its antigen is not known. Researchers took RNA transcripts and amplified the TCR beta CDR3 regions from them. When the TCR CDR3 underwent first-round RT-PCR, the HTBI primer set was used. Using its own MiXCR run on the multiplex PCR reads, TCRdb lists one record per CDR3 protein. The repertoire consists of hundreds of thousands of distinct CDR3 sequences, with around 20% occurring once and the leading ten covering around 65%. The data are from a study of T cells in Graves' hyperthyroidism and ophthalmopathy. Overall study findings and caveats: Blood samples included most of the expanded thyroid clonotypes exceeding 0.001. Ophthalmopathy and stable hyperthyroidism were told apart by a 13 V-J model.

This receptor was obtained from a man aged 25-40 years with Graves' ophthalmopathy. Material for sequencing was blood.

The CDR3 nucleotides are TGTGCCAGCAGCGTAGGCGGGGGACCTACAAATGAGCAGTTCTTC. Translated: CASSVGGGPTNEQFF. The J gene is TRBJ2-1, the V gene TRBV9, with 7 bases that match TRBD2. The germline gives CDR1 SGDLS, CDR2 YYNGEE. The J segment lost 7 bases and the V segment lost 0 bases, leaving 7 bases of the junction unmatched. CDR3 length: 15 amino acids.